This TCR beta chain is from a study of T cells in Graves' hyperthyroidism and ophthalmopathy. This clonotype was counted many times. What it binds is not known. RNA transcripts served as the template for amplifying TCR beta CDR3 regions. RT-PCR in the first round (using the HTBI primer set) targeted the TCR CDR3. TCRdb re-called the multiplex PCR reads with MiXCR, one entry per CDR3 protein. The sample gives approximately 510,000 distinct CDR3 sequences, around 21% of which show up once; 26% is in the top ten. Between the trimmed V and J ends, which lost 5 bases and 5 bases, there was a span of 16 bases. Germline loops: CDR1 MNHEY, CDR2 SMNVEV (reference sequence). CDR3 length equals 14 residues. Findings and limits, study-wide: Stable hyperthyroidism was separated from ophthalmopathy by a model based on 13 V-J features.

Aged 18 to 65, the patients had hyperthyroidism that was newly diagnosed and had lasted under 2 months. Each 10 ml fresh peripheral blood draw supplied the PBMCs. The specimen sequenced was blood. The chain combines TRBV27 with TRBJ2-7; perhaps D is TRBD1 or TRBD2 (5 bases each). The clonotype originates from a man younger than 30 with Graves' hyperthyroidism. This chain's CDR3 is CASSNSGTLHEQYF. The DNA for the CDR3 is TGTGCCAGCAGTAATTCCGGGACCTTACACGAGCAGTACTTC.